This TCR beta chain was documented in a study of high-grade serous ovarian cancer treatment subgroups. Study summary: Each sample yielded on average roughly 7,400 unique TCR beta rearrangements from approximately 15,000 reads.

Study conclusions and caveats: Repertoire analysis covered CDR3 alone, not CDR1 or CDR2. Spatial context was lost because tumors were sequenced in bulk. Different patients shared almost no repertoire; same-patient tumors shared about 0.11 to 0.79.

In regard to this clone: The antigen is undetermined.

Germline loops: CDR1 SGHKS, CDR2 YYEKEE (reference sequence). The CDR3 has 12 amino acids. V gave up 4 bases and J gave up 5 bases, with 8 bases separating them. Tumor tissue was taken before any definitive surgery or chemotherapy was given. Clones were sequenced by immunoSEQ multiplex PCR, and TCRdb holds only the in-frame ones, with some missing. The repertoire holds fewer than 20,000 clones, with roughly four fifths as singletons. Sequenced material: tumor tissue. This chain links TRBV5-5 with TRBJ2-3, with unresolved D. This receptor was obtained from a human donor with high-grade serous ovarian cancer. CDR3 residues: CASSPEKDTQYF. As DNA, the CDR3 is TGTGCCAGCAGCCCCGAGAAAGATACGCAGTATTTT.